Shown below are 25 T cell receptor beta chains from a single sample sequenced in a study of T cell clonotyping in hematopoietic cell transplantation. Sequencing was performed with immunoSEQ multiplex PCR; in TCRdb, only in-frame clones are kept and a portion is missing. Altogether about 69,000 clones are present, 90% to 95% being singletons, with the ten largest covering around 1.6%. Sequenced material: peripheral blood mononuclear cells. The receptors stem from a man aged 50-60 years in good health. Some clones in this sample may be carry-over from other donors' samples.

This rearrangement joins TRBV4-1 to TRBJ2-3, with D maybe TRBD2 (5 bases). Germline CDR1 reads MGHRA; CDR2 reads YSYEKL. The CDR3 is 15 amino acids. V dropped 0 bases and J dropped 0 bases, with 7 bases sitting between them. The CDR3 region is CASSQEEASTDTQYF. Here the CDR3 DNA reads TGCGCCAGCAGCCAAGAGGAGGCTAGCACAGATACGCAGTATTTT.

In DNA, the CDR3 is TGTGCCAGTAGTATTCGGCGGAGCCTGAACACTGAAGCTTTCTTT. This codes for CASSIRRSLNTEAFF. The chain uses TRBV19 and TRBJ1-1; D is ambiguous. V lost 3 bases and J lost 0, with 11 bases in between. From germline, CDR1 is LNHDA and CDR2 SQIVND (reference sequence). The CDR3 covers 15 residues.

This chain joins TRBV5-1 and TRBJ2-2; the D is unclear. V dropped 0 bases and J dropped 0 bases, with 9 bases sitting between them. The V gene's germline CDR1 is SGHRS and CDR2 YFSETQ. The CDR3 is 16 amino acids. In DNA, the CDR3 is TGCGCCAGCAGCTTGGTGGTGACAACGAACACCGGGGAGCTGTTTTTT. Translated, it gives CASSLVVTTNTGELFF.

The J gene is TRBJ2-7, the V gene TRBV28; 11 positions match TRBD2. V trimming: 6 bases; J trimming: 3 bases; junction bases outside the gene matches: 7. CDR1 and CDR2 from the germline V gene are MDHEN and SYDVKM. The CDR3 contains 15 residues. The CDR3 protein is CASSPPGLAVYEQYF. The CDR3 DNA sequence: TGTGCCAGCAGCCCCCCGGGACTAGCGGTCTACGAGCAGTACTTC.

The chain joins TRBV9 to TRBJ1-4; 10 nucleotides match TRBD1. The CDR3 loop spans 15 amino acids. V lost 5 bases and J lost 3; bases outside the gene matches: 4. Per the germline V gene, CDR1 is SGDLS and CDR2 is YYNGEE. In nucleotides, the CDR3 is TGTGCCAGCAGTCGACAGGGGGCGTCTAATGAAAAACTGTTTTTT. This translates into CASSRQGASNEKLFF.

This clone was seen a few times. The V gene is TRBV6-1, the J gene TRBJ1-5; tentatively, D is TRBD1 (5 bases). Germline values: CDR1 MNHNS, CDR2 SASEGT. The CDR3 extends over 14 amino acids. Trimming removed 10 bases from V and 7 bases from J, with 20 bases in between. In nucleotides, the CDR3 is TGTGCCACCAAACCTTCAGGGAGCGGGCAGCCCCAGCATTTT. Residues: CATKPSGSGQPQHF.

V is TRBV28 and J is TRBJ2-5; 15 bases line up with TRBD2. Germline V gene sequence: CDR1 MDHEN, CDR2 SYDVKM. V trimming: 6 bases; J trimming: 4 bases; junction bases outside the gene matches: 9. This CDR3 has 17 residues. The DNA of the CDR3 is TGTGCCAGCAGCCTTGGACTAGCGGGAGGGCGCATAGAGACCCAGTACTTC. Translating gives CASSLGLAGGRIETQYF.

This chain connects TRBV9 to TRBJ2-6; D is uncertain. V shed 4 bases and J shed 1 base, with 15 bases lying between them. The germline V gene encodes CDR1 SGDLS and CDR2 YYNGEE. This CDR3 contains 17 residues. The CDR3 coding sequence is TGTGCCAGCAGCCTGACCCTACTGACTTCTGGGGCCAACGTCCTGACTTTC. Amino acid sequence: CASSLTLLTSGANVLTF. The whole variable domain, filled in from reference TRBV9 and TRBJ2-6, reads DSGVTQTPKHLITATGQRVTLRCSPRSGDLSVYWYQQSLDQGLQFLIQYYNGEERAKGNILERFSAQQFPDLHSELNLSSLELGDSALYFCASSLTLLTSGANVLTFGAGSRLTVL.

The chain links TRBV5-4 to TRBJ2-5; 8 nucleotides align to TRBD2. The V gene's germline CDR1 is SGHNT and CDR2 YYREEE (reference sequence). V lost 0 bases to trimming and J lost 5 bases; unmatched junction nucleotides: 6. The CDR3 runs to 15 residues. The CDR3 region has the DNA TGTGCCAGCAGCTTGGCGCGGGAGGTTGGGGAGACCCAGTACTTC. Protein: CASSLAREVGETQYF.

This chain links TRBV4-2 with TRBJ1-5; perhaps TRBD1 as D (6 bases). Germline V gives CDR1 LGHNA, CDR2 YNFKEQ. Trimming stripped 1 base from V and 1 base from J, with 8 bases between. CDR3 length equals 15 residues. Written as DNA, the CDR3 is TGTGCCAGCAGCCAAGGGACAGCCAGCAATCAGCCCCAGCATTTT. This codes for CASSQGTASNQPQHF.

The chain recombines TRBV2 with TRBJ1-1, with D uncertain. Germline V lookup: CDR1 SNHLY, CDR2 FYNNEI. Between the trimmed V and J ends, which lost 8 bases and 4 bases, there was a span of 11 bases. The length of the CDR3 is 12 residues. The CDR3 nucleotides are TGTGCCAGCTCTACACTTAGCACTGAAGCTTTCTTT. Translation: CASSTLSTEAFF.

This chain uses TRBV6-6 with TRBJ1-1; tentatively, D is TRBD1 (6 bases). V was cut by 2 bases and J by 6 bases, with 16 bases left in between. In germline, CDR1 is MNHNY, CDR2 SVGAGI (reference sequence). The CDR3 is 15 amino acids. The CDR3 here is CASSYQVGGSAEAFF. The DNA for the CDR3 is TGTGCCAGCAGTTACCAGGTGGGGGGCAGTGCTGAAGCTTTCTTT.

The chain uses TRBV5-4 and TRBJ1-6, with D tentatively TRBD1 (5 bases). The CDR3 spans 14 residues. V was cut by 4 bases and J by 7 bases, with 12 bases left in between. Germline assignment: CDR1 SGHNT and CDR2 YYREEE (reference sequence). This CDR3 is CASSGQGYNSPLHF. In nucleotides, the CDR3 is TGTGCCAGCAGCGGGCAGGGCTACAATTCACCCCTCCACTTT. The variable domain in full, with the rest retrieved from reference TRBV5-4 and TRBJ1-6, is ETGVTQSPTHLIKTRGQQVTLRCSSQSGHNTVSWYQQALGQGPQFIFQYYREEENGRGNFPPRFSGLQFPNYSSELNVNALELDDSALYLCASSGQGYNSPLHFGNGTRLTVT.

The chain links TRBV4-2 to TRBJ2-1; 7 bases map to TRBD2. Trimming removed 2 bases from V and 5 bases from J; junction bases left unmatched: 9. Germline values: CDR1 LGHNA, CDR2 YNFKEQ. The CDR3 is 16 amino acids. CDR3 nucleotide sequence: TGTGCCAGCAGCCAAAAAGCGGGAATCGGGAACAATGAGCAGTTCTTC. Translation: CASSQKAGIGNNEQFF.

The rearrangement uses TRBV2 and TRBJ2-7; 7 nucleotides align to TRBD1. The CDR3 runs to 14 residues. Germline trimming cut 6 bases from V and 0 bases from J; bases unmatched to any gene: 5. Germline V CDR1 and CDR2: SNHLY, FYNNEI. The CDR3 bases are TGTGCCAGCAGGAGCCGACAGGGCTCCTACGAGCAGTACTTC. This sequence encodes CASRSRQGSYEQYF.

This rearrangement joins TRBV5-5 to TRBJ2-2; TRBD1 matches at 9 bases. The CDR3 is 16 residues long. Per germline, CDR1 SGHKS and CDR2 YYEKEE (reference sequence). With 4 bases clipped from V and 4 bases from J, the junction kept 8 bases outside the gene matches. As DNA, the CDR3 is TGTGCCAGCAGCCCTCGACAGGGGGTTCCCACCGGGGAGCTGTTTTTT. This translates into CASSPRQGVPTGELFF.

In DNA, the CDR3 is TGTGCCATCAGTGGTTCCTCTTACACTGAAGCTTTCTTT. It is translated as CAISGSSYTEAFF. The chain carries TRBV10-3 and TRBJ1-1; unclear D gene. The V and J ends lost 4 bases and 3 bases respectively, with 9 bases between them. The CDR3 covers 13 residues. The V gene's germline CDR1 is ENHRY and CDR2 SYGVKD.

The J gene is TRBJ1-6, the V gene TRBV7-2, with 8 bases lining up with TRBD1. The J segment lost 1 base and the V segment lost 2 bases, leaving 7 bases of the junction unmatched. The CDR3 is 18 amino acids. CDR1 is SGHTA and CDR2 is FQGNSA in the germline V gene. This CDR3 reads CASSLSWQGASYNSPLHF. The CDR3 DNA sequence: TGTGCCAGCAGCTTATCCTGGCAGGGGGCTTCCTATAATTCACCCCTCCACTTT.

This chain uses TRBV7-8 with TRBJ1-1; D possibly corresponds to TRBD1 (5 bases). This CDR3 has 16 residues. V was pared by 5 bases and J by 3 bases, with 19 bases between. CDR1 and CDR2 from the germline V gene are SGHVS and FQNEAQ. CDR3 bases: TGTGCCAGCAGCCCGAACTTCTCAGGGAAAGACACTGAAGCTTTCTTT. Translating it yields CASSPNFSGKDTEAFF.

This clone was observed once. The rearrangement uses TRBV7-9 and TRBJ2-7, with D possibly being TRBD2 (6 bases). The CDR3 has 16 amino acids. V lost 1 base and J lost 0, with 13 bases in between. The V gene's germline CDR1 is SEHNR and CDR2 FQNEAQ (reference sequence). This CDR3 reads CASSLVFGGSSYEQYF. The CDR3 DNA follows: TGTGCCAGCAGCTTAGTTTTCGGGGGATCCTCCTACGAGCAGTACTTC.

Comments on this clone: Other DNA variants within this sample encode the same CDR3. V usage is TRBV30 and J usage is TRBJ1-4, with D possibly being TRBD1 (6 bases). Germline V lookup: CDR1 GTSNPN, CDR2 SVGIG (reference sequence). The V end was cut by 0 bases, the J end by 8 bases, with 13 bases between. This CDR3 contains 14 residues. This chain's CDR3 is CAWSVHRVSEKLFF. The CDR3 region has the DNA TGTGCCTGGAGTGTACACAGGGTTAGCGAAAAACTGTTTTTT.

V is TRBV10-3 and J is TRBJ1-4; 7 bases are a match to TRBD1. Unmatched junction bases numbered 13, after V lost 2 bases and J lost 4 bases. CDR1 is ENHRY and CDR2 is SYGVKD in the germline V gene. CDR3 length: 18 amino acids. The CDR3 loop is CAISEIGGQQLSNEKLFF. CDR3 DNA: TGTGCCATCAGTGAGATCGGGGGACAGCAATTGAGTAATGAAAAACTGTTTTTT.

This rearrangement joins TRBV7-2 to TRBJ2-7; no firm D call. This CDR3 region has 11 residues. Between the trimmed V and J ends, which lost 4 bases and 6 bases, there was a span of 7 bases. Germline V gene lookup returns CDR1 SGHTA and CDR2 FQGNSA. The CDR3, as DNA: TGTGCCAGCAGCTCCGGGCGCGAGCAGTACTTC. It encodes CASSSGREQYF.

This chain uses TRBV5-1 with TRBJ2-7; 8 nucleotides agree with TRBD2. Germline V gene data show CDR1 as SGHRS and CDR2 as YFSETQ. The ends lost 1 base at V and 0 bases at J; junction bases unmatched: 3. The CDR3 covers 15 residues. Here the CDR3 DNA reads TGCGCCAGCAGCTTGAGTCGGGGGGGCTCCTACGAGCAGTACTTC. Translating it yields CASSLSRGGSYEQYF.

The chain links TRBV7-8 to TRBJ1-1; D is uncertain. The CDR3 consists of 14 residues. Trimming removed 8 bases from V and 1 base from J, with 14 bases in between. CDR1 and CDR2 from the germline V gene are SGHVS and FQNEAQ. The CDR3 DNA follows: TGTGCCAGCTGCGACCATCTCTGGAACACTGAAGCTTTCTTT. Translation gives CASCDHLWNTEAFF. The full variable domain, completed using reference TRBV7-8 and TRBJ1-1, is GAGVSQSPRYKVAKRGQDVALRCDPISGHVSLFWYQQALGQGPEFLTYFQNEAQLDKSGLPSDRFFAERPEGSVSTLKIQRTQQEDSAVYLCASCDHLWNTEAFFGQGTRLTVV.